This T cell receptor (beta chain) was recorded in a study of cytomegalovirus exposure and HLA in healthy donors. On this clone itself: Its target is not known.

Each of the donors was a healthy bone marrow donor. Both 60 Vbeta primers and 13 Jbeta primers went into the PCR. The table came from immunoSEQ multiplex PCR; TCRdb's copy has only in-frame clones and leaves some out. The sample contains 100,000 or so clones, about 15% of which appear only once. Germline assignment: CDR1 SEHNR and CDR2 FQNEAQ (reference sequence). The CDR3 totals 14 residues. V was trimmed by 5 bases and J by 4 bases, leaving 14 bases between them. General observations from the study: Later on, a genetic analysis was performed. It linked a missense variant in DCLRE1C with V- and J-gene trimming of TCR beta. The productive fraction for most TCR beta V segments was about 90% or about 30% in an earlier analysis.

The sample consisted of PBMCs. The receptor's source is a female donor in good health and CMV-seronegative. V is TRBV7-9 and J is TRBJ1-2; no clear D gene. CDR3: CASSPEVRSYGYTF. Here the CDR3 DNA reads TGTGCCAGCAGCCCCGAAGTCAGATCCTATGGCTACACCTTC.